The rows below give T cell receptor beta chains drawn from one sample of a study of T cell changes during pregnancy in multiple sclerosis. TCRdb keeps only in-frame clones here, not all; method: immunoSEQ multiplex PCR. The sample lists roughly 38,000 clones, 94% seen once, with 8.1% in the top ten. The starting material was CD8+ T cells from peripheral blood mononuclear cells, obtained in the third trimester of pregnancy. The receptors shown here come from a female donor with multiple sclerosis, enrolled in a pregnancy study. Each CDR3 is given with its conserved first and last residue. D genes are given only for firm matches. Clone size is not always given. Where it is, it says once, few, many or a class for expanded clones.

abundance: .
d_gene: TRBD2
j_gene: TRBJ2-1
v_gene: TRBV19
CDR3nt: TGTGCCAGTAAGGCCGGAGGGAGGGCCGGCAATGAGCAGTTCTTC
CDR3aa: CASKAGGRAGNEQFF

abundance: .
d_gene: TRBD2
j_gene: TRBJ2-1
v_gene: TRBV5-5
CDR3nt: TGTGCCAGCAGCTTGGAGCTAGCGGGGGTCTACAATGAGCAGTTCTTC
CDR3aa: CASSLELAGVYNEQFF

abundance: .
d_gene: TRBD2
j_gene: TRBJ2-2
v_gene: TRBV4-3
CDR3nt: TGCGCCAGCAGCCAAGCCCTAGCGGGAGGGATCCCCGGGGAGCTGTTTTTT
CDR3aa: CASSQALAGGIPGELFF

abundance: few
d_gene: .
j_gene: TRBJ2-3
v_gene: TRBV5-6
CDR3nt: TGTGCCAGCAGCTCCGGTCCAGATACGCAGTATTTT
CDR3aa: CASSSGPDTQYF

abundance: .
d_gene: .
j_gene: TRBJ1-1
v_gene: TRBV6-6
CDR3nt: TGTGCCAGCAGTTACTCATCGGGGAGCAACACTGAAGCTTTCTTT
CDR3aa: CASSYSSGSNTEAFF

abundance: .
d_gene: .
j_gene: TRBJ2-5
v_gene: TRBV11-1
CDR3nt: TGTGCCAGCAGCCCCCGAGACCAAGAGACCCAGTACTTC
CDR3aa: CASSPRDQETQYF

abundance: .
d_gene: TRBD1
j_gene: TRBJ1-1
v_gene: TRBV5-4
CDR3nt: TGTGCCAGCAGCTTGTCCGGGACAGGGGTATGTTTCTTT
CDR3aa: CASSLSGTGVCFF

abundance: .
d_gene: .
j_gene: TRBJ2-7
v_gene: TRBV7-9
CDR3nt: TGTGCCAGCAGCTTAGAATCTTCCTACGAGCAGTACTTC
CDR3aa: CASSLESSYEQYF

abundance: .
d_gene: .
j_gene: TRBJ2-3
v_gene: TRBV6-4
CDR3nt: TGTGCCAGCAGTGGCGGAGCGGAGAGCACAGATACGCAGTATTTT
CDR3aa: CASSGGAESTDTQYF

abundance: .
d_gene: TRBD2
j_gene: TRBJ2-5
v_gene: TRBV5-6
CDR3nt: TGTGCCAGCAGCTGGCGGTCTAGCGGAGAGACCCAGTACTTC
CDR3aa: CASSWRSSGETQYF

abundance: .
d_gene: .
j_gene: TRBJ2-7
v_gene: TRBV6-1
CDR3nt: TGTGCCAGCAGACCCGAACAGGGTTCCTACGAGCAGTACTTC
CDR3aa: CASRPEQGSYEQYF

abundance: .
d_gene: .
j_gene: TRBJ2-5
v_gene: TRBV29-1
CDR3nt: TGCAGCGTCTATGTGAATTGGGGCCGCCACCAAGAGACCCAGTACTTC
CDR3aa: CSVYVNWGRHQETQYF

abundance: few
d_gene: .
j_gene: TRBJ2-5
v_gene: TRBV29-1
CDR3nt: TGCAGCGTTGGACCGGGAGAGACCCAGTACTTC
CDR3aa: CSVGPGETQYF

abundance: once
d_gene: TRBD2
j_gene: TRBJ2-7
v_gene: TRBV14
CDR3nt: TGTGCCAGCAGCCCGACAGGGCGCTCTAGCGGGAGGTTCTACGAGCAGTACTTC
CDR3aa: CASSPTGRSSGRFYEQYF

abundance: .
d_gene: TRBD1
j_gene: TRBJ1-2
v_gene: TRBV19
CDR3nt: TGTGCCAGTCGAGGAGGGGCAGGGGGGACTTCGTTCTATGGCTACACCTTC
CDR3aa: CASRGGAGGTSFYGYTF

abundance: .
d_gene: TRBD1
j_gene: TRBJ2-3
v_gene: TRBV6-1
CDR3nt: TGTGCCAACAATGACAGGGTGTCTCCCACAGATACGCAGTATTTT
CDR3aa: CANNDRVSPTDTQYF

abundance: few
d_gene: .
j_gene: TRBJ2-7
v_gene: TRBV21-1
CDR3nt: TGTGCCAGCAGCAAAGAGATACGGGAGCAAGGCCGATTGGGGAACCAGCTGGTTCGGGAGCAGTACTTC
CDR3aa: CASSKEIREQGRLGNQLVREQYF

abundance: .
d_gene: TRBD1
j_gene: TRBJ2-7
v_gene: TRBV27
CDR3nt: TGTGCCAGCAGTTTATGGGACAGGGCCGAGCAGTACTTC
CDR3aa: CASSLWDRAEQYF

abundance: .
d_gene: TRBD2
j_gene: TRBJ2-1
v_gene: TRBV19
CDR3nt: TGTGCCAGTAGTGGACTAGCGGGAGAGGTTAATGAGCAGTTCTTC
CDR3aa: CASSGLAGEVNEQFF

abundance: .
d_gene: TRBD2
j_gene: TRBJ2-1
v_gene: TRBV2
CDR3nt: TGTGCCATCATAGCGGGAGGGCGACCGTTGGAGCAGTTCTTC
CDR3aa: CAIIAGGRPLEQFF

abundance: .
d_gene: .
j_gene: TRBJ2-1
v_gene: TRBV27
CDR3nt: TGTGCCAGCAGTTTAGGTCTATCCGACTACAATGAGCAGTTCTTC
CDR3aa: CASSLGLSDYNEQFF

abundance: .
d_gene: TRBD2
j_gene: TRBJ2-1
v_gene: TRBV10-3
CDR3nt: TGTGCCATCAGTGAGTCGATGGCTAGCGGGTCCTACAATGAGCAGTTCTTC
CDR3aa: CAISESMASGSYNEQFF

abundance: .
d_gene: TRBD1
j_gene: TRBJ1-1
v_gene: TRBV15
CDR3nt: TGTGCCACCAGCAGCCTAGGACAGGCAGGACCTATGAACACTGAAGCTTTCTTT
CDR3aa: CATSSLGQAGPMNTEAFF

abundance: once
d_gene: .
j_gene: TRBJ2-1
v_gene: TRBV7-9
CDR3nt: TGTGCCAGCAGCTTAGTGCGAGCACCCGATCGGTTCTTC
CDR3aa: CASSLVRAPDRFF

abundance: .
d_gene: TRBD2
j_gene: TRBJ2-7
v_gene: TRBV28
CDR3nt: TGTGCCAGCAGTTTTCTACTAGCGGGAGGCCACGAGCAGTACTTC
CDR3aa: CASSFLLAGGHEQYF

abundance: .
d_gene: .
j_gene: TRBJ2-3
v_gene: TRBV19
CDR3nt: TGTGCCAGTAGTATCCAGAATTCCCATACGCAGTATTTT
CDR3aa: CASSIQNSHTQYF

abundance: .
d_gene: TRBD2
j_gene: TRBJ2-7
v_gene: TRBV30
CDR3nt: TGTGCCTGGAGTGTAGGACTAGCGGGATCATACGAGCAGTACTTC
CDR3aa: CAWSVGLAGSYEQYF

abundance: .
d_gene: TRBD2
j_gene: TRBJ2-1
v_gene: TRBV5-1
CDR3nt: TGCGCCAGCAGCTCGGGACTAGTGAGTAATGAGCAGTTCTTC
CDR3aa: CASSSGLVSNEQFF

abundance: few
d_gene: .
j_gene: TRBJ1-1
v_gene: TRBV2
CDR3nt: TGTGCCAGCAGCCCTAACTTCGTAGCTTTCTTT
CDR3aa: CASSPNFVAFF

abundance: .
d_gene: .
j_gene: TRBJ2-7
v_gene: TRBV6-6
CDR3nt: TGTGCCAGCAGTTACTCGCGGCACAGGTCCCACGAGCAGTACTTC
CDR3aa: CASSYSRHRSHEQYF

abundance: once
d_gene: TRBD1
j_gene: TRBJ2-7
v_gene: TRBV19
CDR3nt: TGTGCCAGTAGACAGGGGGCGAACTACGAGCAGTACTTC
CDR3aa: CASRQGANYEQYF

abundance: .
d_gene: TRBD2
j_gene: TRBJ2-2
v_gene: TRBV27
CDR3nt: TGTGCCAGCCACCGCGGGCTAGCGGCCGGGGAGCTGTTTTTT
CDR3aa: CASHRGLAAGELFF

abundance: .
d_gene: TRBD1
j_gene: TRBJ1-1
v_gene: TRBV5-8
CDR3nt: TGTGCCAGCAGCTCGGGACAGGGGAGCACTGAAGCTTTCTTT
CDR3aa: CASSSGQGSTEAFF

abundance: .
d_gene: TRBD1
j_gene: TRBJ1-1
v_gene: TRBV14
CDR3nt: TGTGCCAGCAGCCGCCTGACAGGGGAGGACACTGAAGCTTTCTTT
CDR3aa: CASSRLTGEDTEAFF

abundance: .
d_gene: TRBD1
j_gene: TRBJ2-1
v_gene: TRBV5-4
CDR3nt: TGTGCCAGCAGCCCCAGGGGGCACGAGCAGTTCTTC
CDR3aa: CASSPRGHEQFF

abundance: .
d_gene: .
j_gene: TRBJ2-2
v_gene: TRBV5-4
CDR3nt: TGTGCCAGCAGCCTTTGGAACACCGGGGAGCTGTTTTTT
CDR3aa: CASSLWNTGELFF

abundance: .
d_gene: TRBD2
j_gene: TRBJ2-1
v_gene: TRBV29-1
CDR3nt: TGCAGCGTTGAAGATCTTAGCGGGAGTCCAAATGAGCAGTTCTTC
CDR3aa: CSVEDLSGSPNEQFF

abundance: .
d_gene: TRBD1
j_gene: TRBJ1-5
v_gene: TRBV7-8
CDR3nt: TGTGCCAGCAGCGGGACAGGACAGCCCCAGCATTTT
CDR3aa: CASSGTGQPQHF

abundance: .
d_gene: TRBD1
j_gene: TRBJ2-7
v_gene: TRBV27
CDR3nt: TGTGCCAGCAGTCCGACAGGGGGCGCGGGCTACGAGCAGTACTTC
CDR3aa: CASSPTGGAGYEQYF

abundance: .
d_gene: .
j_gene: TRBJ2-1
v_gene: TRBV7-9
CDR3nt: TGTGCCAGCAGTAACCGGGGGTATGAGCAGTTCTTC
CDR3aa: CASSNRGYEQFF

abundance: .
d_gene: .
j_gene: TRBJ2-1
v_gene: TRBV7-7
CDR3nt: TGTGCTAGCAGCTCGGGATCCTACAATGAGCAGTTCTTC
CDR3aa: CASSSGSYNEQFF

abundance: .
d_gene: .
j_gene: TRBJ2-7
v_gene: TRBV4-3
CDR3nt: TGCGCCAGCAGCCAAGAACTAGTCTCATCGCTCTACGAGCAGTACTTC
CDR3aa: CASSQELVSSLYEQYF

abundance: .
d_gene: TRBD2
j_gene: TRBJ2-7
v_gene: TRBV2
CDR3nt: TGTGCCAGCTTGGCGGGAGACACCTCCTACGAGCAGTACTTC
CDR3aa: CASLAGDTSYEQYF

abundance: few
d_gene: TRBD2
j_gene: TRBJ2-1
v_gene: TRBV29-1
CDR3nt: TGCAGCGTTGACGTTGGCGGGAGCTACAATGAGCAGTTCTTC
CDR3aa: CSVDVGGSYNEQFF

abundance: .
d_gene: .
j_gene: TRBJ1-1
v_gene: TRBV27
CDR3nt: TGTGCCAGCAGTCGAACAGGTCTGAACACTGAAGCTTTCTTT
CDR3aa: CASSRTGLNTEAFF

abundance: .
d_gene: TRBD1
j_gene: TRBJ1-3
v_gene: TRBV27
CDR3nt: TGTGCCAGCAGTGCCGGGACAGGGGCGCACACCATATATTTT
CDR3aa: CASSAGTGAHTIYF

abundance: .
d_gene: TRBD1
j_gene: TRBJ1-1
v_gene: TRBV6-5
CDR3nt: TGTGCCACCATGGACGGGACAGCTAACACTGAAGCTTTCTTT
CDR3aa: CATMDGTANTEAFF

abundance: once
d_gene: .
j_gene: TRBJ1-1
v_gene: TRBV19
CDR3nt: TGTGCCAGTAGTATGGGGGGGTCGAGGACTGAAGCTTTCTTT
CDR3aa: CASSMGGSRTEAFF

abundance: .
d_gene: TRBD1
j_gene: TRBJ1-2
v_gene: TRBV9
CDR3nt: TGTGCCAGCAGCGTCGGGGGGGACAGGGGGTCTGGTGGCTACACCTTC
CDR3aa: CASSVGGDRGSGGYTF

abundance: .
d_gene: .
j_gene: TRBJ2-7
v_gene: TRBV7-8
CDR3nt: TGTGCCAGCAGCTTAGCGGCGACAAACCCCTACGAGCAGTACTTC
CDR3aa: CASSLAATNPYEQYF

abundance: .
d_gene: .
j_gene: TRBJ1-1
v_gene: TRBV5-5
CDR3nt: TGTGCCAGCAGCTTGGGATCGGGTGGCACTGAAGCTTTCTTT
CDR3aa: CASSLGSGGTEAFF

abundance: once
d_gene: .
j_gene: TRBJ1-5
v_gene: TRBV15
CDR3nt: TGTGCCACCAGCAGAGATTTAGAGGAGGCTGTAACGTTTCAGCCCCAGCATTTT
CDR3aa: CATSRDLEEAVTFQPQHF

abundance: .
d_gene: TRBD1
j_gene: TRBJ1-3
v_gene: TRBV28
CDR3nt: TGTGCCAGCAGTTTGGAGGGGACAGCTGGAAACACCATATATTTT
CDR3aa: CASSLEGTAGNTIYF

abundance: .
d_gene: .
j_gene: TRBJ2-7
v_gene: TRBV7-9
CDR3nt: TGTGCCAGCAGCTCGCCGCTAGCCGCCTCCTACGAGCAGTACTTC
CDR3aa: CASSSPLAASYEQYF

abundance: few
d_gene: .
j_gene: TRBJ1-5
v_gene: TRBV4-1
CDR3nt: TGCGCCAGCAGCATAGAGGGAAACGGGCGGCCCCAGCATTTT
CDR3aa: CASSIEGNGRPQHF